This TCR beta chain was documented in a study of shared clonotypes between healthy human individuals. On the study more broadly: Donors consisted of a couple of women and a few men between 18 and 49.

This clone was seen ten or more times. Its antigen is undetermined. Germline V gene data show CDR1 as MNHNS and CDR2 as SASEGT. The length of the CDR3 is 15 residues. The ends were cut back, 2 bases at V and 1 base at J, with 11 bases in the middle. Study-wide findings and caveats: Clonotypes shared by all four donors outscored non-shared clonotypes in generation probability.

Adult Caucasians living in Nashville, Tennessee made up all of the donors. Replicate PCRs from sorted subsets contained around 200 ng DNA, which is approximately 30,000 T cell genomes. Only in-frame clones appear in the TCRdb table, and some are missing; sequencing was by immunoSEQ multiplex PCR. The data show about 100,000 clones, around 71% seen once. The sequenced sample consisted of memory CD8+ T cells sorted from blood. Subset noted: CD45RO+ cells pooled with CCR7-negative TemRA cells. The sequence was obtained from a young woman in good health. This chain joins TRBV6-1 and TRBJ1-1; D ambiguous. The CDR3 DNA reads TGTGCCAGCAGTGAAACCCAGTTGTGGAACACTGAAGCTTTCTTT. This gives the protein CASSETQLWNTEAFF.